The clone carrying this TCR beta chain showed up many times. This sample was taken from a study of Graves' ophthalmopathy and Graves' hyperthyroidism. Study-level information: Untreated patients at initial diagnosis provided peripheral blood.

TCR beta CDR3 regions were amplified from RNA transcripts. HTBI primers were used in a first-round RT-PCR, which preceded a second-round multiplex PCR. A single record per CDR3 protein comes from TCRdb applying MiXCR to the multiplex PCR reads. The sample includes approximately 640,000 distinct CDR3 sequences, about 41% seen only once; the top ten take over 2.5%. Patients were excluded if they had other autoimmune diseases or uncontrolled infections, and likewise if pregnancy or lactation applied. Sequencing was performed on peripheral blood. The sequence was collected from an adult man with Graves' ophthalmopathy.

The CDR3 loop is CASSPGQGQKELFF. CDR3 nucleotides: TGCGCCAGCAGCCCGGGACAGGGCCAAAAGGAACTGTTTTTT. V and J are TRBV5-1 and TRBJ1-4, with TRBD1 matching 9 bases. CDR3 length equals 14 residues. Trimming cost V 4 bases and J 12 bases; bases outside gene matches: 10. Germline loops: CDR1 SGHRS, CDR2 YFSETQ.